Below are 16 T cell receptor beta chains sequenced from a single sample in a study of T cells in Graves' hyperthyroidism and ophthalmopathy. Template material for amplifying TCR beta CDR3 regions consisted of RNA transcripts. The TCR CDR3 was amplified in a first-round RT-PCR using the HTBI primer set. Via MiXCR, TCRdb re-called the multiplex PCR reads, giving one row per CDR3 protein. The table records hundreds of thousands of distinct CDR3 sequences, less than 30% of them present only once. Sequences were obtained from blood. All receptors come from a man aged 35 to 55 with Graves' hyperthyroidism that later progressed to Graves' ophthalmopathy.

There are many counts of this clonotype. The chain joins TRBV4-2 to TRBJ1-5; D may be TRBD1 (5 bases). The CDR3 is 14 amino acids. Germline CDR1 is LGHNA and CDR2 is YNFKEQ. The germline V and J ends were trimmed by 2 bases and 1 base, with 6 bases remaining between them. The CDR3 loop is CASSQQGSNQPQHF. The DNA for the CDR3 is TGTGCCAGCAGCCAACAGGGAAGCAATCAGCCCCAGCATTTT.

This clonotype was counted at least ten times. V gene TRBV6-5 combines with J gene TRBJ2-2; possibly TRBD2 for D (6 bases). V was pared by 4 bases and J by 6 bases, with 12 bases between. Germline V gene data show CDR1 as MNHEY and CDR2 as SVGAGI. The CDR3 length is 14 residues. The CDR3: CASSLPGGAGELFF. The CDR3 nucleotides read TGTGCCAGCAGTTTACCTGGAGGGGCCGGGGAGCTGTTTTTT.

This clonotype was seen at least ten times. The J gene is TRBJ2-2, the V gene TRBV2, with 8 bases fitting TRBD2. The CDR3 sequence is 14 residues long. The germline V gene encodes CDR1 SNHLY and CDR2 FYNNEI. With V trimmed by 8 bases and J by 0 bases, 2 bases remained unmatched. The CDR3 DNA reads TGTGCCAGCGGGACTAGTGCGAACACCGGGGAGCTGTTTTTT. This translates into CASGTSANTGELFF.

This chain uses TRBV6-1 with TRBJ2-2; D tentatively reads TRBD1 or TRBD2 (5 bases each). CDR3 length: 14 amino acids. The V end lost 7 bases, the J end lost 2 bases, and 11 bases lay between the germline ends. The germline V gene has CDR1 MNHNS and CDR2 SASEGT. The CDR3 DNA is TGTGCCAGCACGGGGACGGTAAACACCGGGGAGCTGTTTTTT. It translates to CASTGTVNTGELFF.

For the CDR3, the DNA is TGTGCCAGCAGTAGCGAAGCCGACAGGGGGCTCGGCACTGAAGCTTTCTTT. Its translation: CASSSEADRGLGTEAFF. The V gene is TRBV6-2 or TRBV6-3, the J gene TRBJ1-1; 10 bases are shared with TRBD1. The CDR3 length is 17 residues. The J segment lost 4 bases and the V segment lost 5 bases, leaving 13 bases of the junction unmatched. Germline lookup yields CDR1 MNHEY and CDR2 SVGEGT.

This clonotype has ten or more counts. This rearrangement joins TRBV18 to TRBJ2-2; D gene ambiguous. Trimming took off 0 bases at V and 3 bases at J, with 8 bases between the two ends. Germline assignment: CDR1 KGHSH and CDR2 LQKENI. The CDR3 consists of 15 residues. The CDR3 coding sequence is TGTGCCAGCTCACCACCCTCGTCTCACACCGGGGAGCTGTTTTTT. Translating gives CASSPPSSHTGELFF.

This clonotype was counted at least ten times. This chain uses TRBV20-1 with TRBJ2-3; the D is unclear. Germline V gene data show CDR1 as DFQATT and CDR2 as SNEGSKA (reference sequence). This CDR3 has 14 amino acids. The ends were cut back, 2 bases at V and 0 bases at J, with 9 bases in the middle. CDR3 sequence (DNA): TGCAGTGCTAGAAACCTCGATAGCACAGATACGCAGTATTTT. This encodes CSARNLDSTDTQYF.

This sequence joins TRBV7-2 and TRBJ2-5; 10 nucleotides align to TRBD2. Per germline, CDR1 SGHTA and CDR2 FQGNSA. This CDR3 comprises 15 residues. Trimming removed 1 base from V and 2 bases from J; junction bases left unmatched: 1. CDR3 DNA: TGTGCCAGCAGCTTAGTAGCGGGAGGTCAAGAGACCCAGTACTTC. Encoded protein: CASSLVAGGQETQYF.

This clonotype was detected only a few times. The chain combines TRBV6-2 or TRBV6-3 with TRBJ1-2; 7 positions agree with TRBD1. Per the germline V gene, CDR1 is MNHEY and CDR2 is SVGEGT. The CDR3 consists of 14 residues. Germline trimming cut 2 bases from V and 4 bases from J; bases unmatched to any gene: 4. CDR3 sequence reads: CASSYRGQLYGYTF. CDR3 DNA sequence: TGTGCCAGCAGTTACAGGGGACAGCTCTATGGCTACACCTTC.

V is TRBV6-1 and J is TRBJ1-6; perhaps TRBD1 as D (6 bases). Trimming removed 3 bases at V and 7 bases at J, with 16 bases between. CDR1 is MNHNS and CDR2 is SASEGT in the germline V gene. The CDR3 sequence is 16 residues long. The CDR3 DNA reads as TGTGCCAGCAGTGACGGACAGACCGTTCAGAATTCACCCCTCCACTTT. Encoded protein: CASSDGQTVQNSPLHF.

The rearrangement uses TRBV9 and TRBJ2-7; 7 nucleotides align to TRBD1. CDR3 length: 15 residues. The junction had 7 bases not matched to a gene; V was cut back by 0 bases and J by 4 bases. Germline lookup yields CDR1 SGDLS and CDR2 YYNGEE. The CDR3 DNA follows: TGTGCCAGCAGCGTAGACGGGACAGCTGGATACGAGCAGTACTTC. Translating gives CASSVDGTAGYEQYF.

This clonotype showed up many times. An end of the junction does not agree with germline; a read error may underlie this. The CDR3 nucleotides are TGTGCCGGCAGCTTCCGAGGGCCCAACACCGGGGAGCTGTTTTTT. It specifies CAGSFRGPNTGELFF. The chain combines TRBV11-3 with TRBJ2-2; D might be TRBD2 (5 bases). The CDR3 spans 15 residues. The germline CDR1 and CDR2 sequences are SGHNT and YENEEA. The variable domain in full, with the rest retrieved from reference TRBV11-3 and TRBJ2-2, is EAGVVQSPRYKIIEKKQPVAFWCNPISGHNTLYWYLQNLGQGPELLIRYENEEAVDDSQLPKDRFSAERLKGVDSTLKIQPAELGDSAVYLCAGSFRGPNTGELFFGEGSRLTVL.

At least ten counts were recorded for this clonotype. V is TRBV19 and J is TRBJ1-2; 7 bases are shared with TRBD1. There are 17 residues in the CDR3. Germline V CDR1 and CDR2: LNHDA, SQIVND (reference sequence). V lost 2 bases, J lost 8 bases, and 17 bases stayed unmatched. CDR3 loop: CASSILGKGAHLGGYTF. DNA for the CDR3: TGTGCCAGTAGTATACTCGGGAAGGGGGCGCATCTCGGCGGCTACACCTTC.

Many counts were recorded for this clonotype. This chain uses TRBV6-1 with TRBJ2-7; perhaps TRBD1 as D (6 bases). Trimming removed 6 bases from V and 2 bases from J, with 14 bases in between. The V gene's germline CDR1 is MNHNS and CDR2 SASEGT. The CDR3 spans 14 residues. CDR3 sequence reads: CASRRGQNAYEQYF. For the CDR3, the DNA is TGTGCCAGCAGGAGAGGACAGAACGCCTACGAGCAGTACTTC.

V usage is TRBV7-2 and J usage is TRBJ2-2; D unclear. This CDR3 has 13 amino acids. Trimming pared 5 bases from V and 8 bases from J, leaving 12 bases between. Germline CDR1 is SGHTA and CDR2 is FQGNSA. CDR3 sequence: CASSRPQAGELFF. CDR3 DNA sequence: TGTGCCAGCAGCCGACCTCAAGCGGGGGAGCTGTTTTTT.

This chain connects TRBV6-2 or TRBV6-3 to TRBJ1-5; a weak D match, TRBD1 (5 bases). The CDR3 consists of 15 residues. CDR1 and CDR2 (germline): MNHEY, SVGEGT. Trimming stripped 0 bases from V and 5 bases from J, with 11 bases between. Here the CDR3 DNA reads TGTGCCAGCAGTTACTCCAGGGTAATTGATCAGCCCCAGCATTTT. Protein product: CASSYSRVIDQPQHF.